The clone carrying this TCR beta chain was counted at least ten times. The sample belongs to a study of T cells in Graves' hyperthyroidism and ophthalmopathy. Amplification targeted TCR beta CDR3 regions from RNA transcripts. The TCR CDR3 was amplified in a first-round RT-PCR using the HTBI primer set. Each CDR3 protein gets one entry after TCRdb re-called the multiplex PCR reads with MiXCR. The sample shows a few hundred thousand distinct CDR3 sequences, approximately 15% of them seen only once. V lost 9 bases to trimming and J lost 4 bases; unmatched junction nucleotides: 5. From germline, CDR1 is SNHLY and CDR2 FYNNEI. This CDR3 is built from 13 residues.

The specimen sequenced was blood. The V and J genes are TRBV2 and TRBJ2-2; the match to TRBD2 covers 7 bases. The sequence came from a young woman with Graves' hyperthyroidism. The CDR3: CARSPGGTGELFF. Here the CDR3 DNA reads TGTGCCAGAAGTCCGGGGGGCACCGGGGAGCTGTTTTTT.